This T cell receptor (beta chain) emerged from a study of T cell repertoires in cytomegalovirus infection. The CDR3 covers 17 residues. From germline, CDR1 is DFQATT and CDR2 SNEGSKA (reference sequence). The V gene lost 0 bases and the J gene lost 1 base, with 18 bases spanning the gap. This clonotype was picked up a small number of times. One entry per CDR3 protein, called by TCRdb with MiXCR from the reads. The sample includes more than 400,000 distinct CDR3 sequences, roughly 29% of them seen just once. The receptor's source is a human donor in good health (CMV status not recorded). Some clones in this sample may be carry-over from other donors' samples. V usage is TRBV20-1 and J usage is TRBJ2-5; TRBD2 might be the D (6 bases). Sequences were obtained from PBMCs. The CDR3 DNA reads TGCAGTGCTAGAGATCTGTCTATCGGGGGAAGCCAAGAGACCCAGTACTTC. Its protein product is CSARDLSIGGSQETQYF.